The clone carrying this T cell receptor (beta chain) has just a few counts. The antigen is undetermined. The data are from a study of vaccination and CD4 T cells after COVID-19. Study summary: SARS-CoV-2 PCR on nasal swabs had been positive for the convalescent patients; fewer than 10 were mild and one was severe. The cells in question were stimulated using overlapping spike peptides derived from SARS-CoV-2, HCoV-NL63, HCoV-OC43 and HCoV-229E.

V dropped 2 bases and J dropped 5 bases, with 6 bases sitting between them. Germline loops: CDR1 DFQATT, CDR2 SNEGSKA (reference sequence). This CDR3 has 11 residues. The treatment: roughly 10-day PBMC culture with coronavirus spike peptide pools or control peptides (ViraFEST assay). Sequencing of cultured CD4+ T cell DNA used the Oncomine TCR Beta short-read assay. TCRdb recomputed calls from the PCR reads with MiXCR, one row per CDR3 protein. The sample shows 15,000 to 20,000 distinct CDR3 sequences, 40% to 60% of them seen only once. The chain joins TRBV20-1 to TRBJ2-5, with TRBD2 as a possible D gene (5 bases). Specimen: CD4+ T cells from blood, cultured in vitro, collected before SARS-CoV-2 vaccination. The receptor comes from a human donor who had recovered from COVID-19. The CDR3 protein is CSARPSETQYF. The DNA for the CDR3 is TGCAGTGCTAGACCTAGCGAGACCCAGTACTTC.